Below, 6 T cell receptor beta chains from the same sample are listed, as sequenced in a study of blood T cell repertoires in COVID-19. Some clones are missing from TCRdb's copy, which holds only in-frame ones; the method was immunoSEQ multiplex PCR. The sample has 250,000 to 400,000 clones, approximately 88% seen once; the top ten hold 1.5% to 2%. The sequenced sample was peripheral blood. These receptors all come from a woman aged 25 to 39 with COVID-19, enrolled during active disease.

The chain has TRBV5-6 and TRBJ2-7; TRBD1 matches 8 bases. V lost 4 bases, J lost 2 bases, and 5 bases stayed unmatched. CDR1 is SGHDT and CDR2 is YYEEEE in the germline V gene. CDR3 size: 14 residues. CDR3 loop: CASSHGTGPYEQYF. The CDR3 coding sequence is TGTGCCAGCAGCCATGGGACAGGCCCCTACGAGCAGTACTTC. Combining the CDR3 with reference TRBV5-6 and TRBJ2-7 gives the whole variable domain DAGVTQSPTHLIKTRGQQVTLRCSPKSGHDTVSWYQQALGQGPQFIFQYYEEEERQRGNFPDRFSGHQFPNYSSELNVNALLLGDSALYLCASSHGTGPYEQYFGPGTRLTVT.

The chain employs TRBV28 and TRBJ2-7, with 7 positions matching TRBD1. The CDR3 covers 12 residues. V lost 6 bases, J lost 6 bases, and 5 bases stayed unmatched. CDR1 and CDR2 (germline): MDHEN, SYDVKM. CDR3 sequence reads: CASRRQGGEQYV. The CDR3 DNA reads as TGTGCCAGCAGAAGACAGGGTGGCGAGCAGTACGTC.

This sequence joins TRBV6-2 or TRBV6-3 and TRBJ1-5; a weak D match, TRBD1 (6 bases). V lost 3 bases and J lost 2, with 11 bases in between. Germline CDR1 reads MNHEY; CDR2 reads SVGEGT. This CDR3 spans 15 amino acids. The CDR3, as DNA: TGTGCCAGCAGTTATGGGCAGGGGCGCAATCAGCCCCAGCATTTT. Translated, it gives CASSYGQGRNQPQHF.

The V and J genes are TRBV5-4 and TRBJ2-2; TRBD2 matches at 9 bases. This CDR3 has 15 amino acids. Losses at the gene ends were 4 bases for V and 1 base for J; bases not matched to a gene: 2. The germline V gene encodes CDR1 SGHNT and CDR2 YYREEE (reference sequence). This CDR3 reads CASSPTSGNTGELFF. The CDR3 nucleotides are TGTGCCAGCAGCCCGACTAGCGGGAACACCGGGGAGCTGTTTTTT.

This clone appeared once. The chain combines TRBV2 with TRBJ2-5; TRBD2 agrees at 9 bases. V gave up 8 bases and J gave up 4 bases; unmatched junction bases: 5. This CDR3 region has 13 residues. Germline V CDR1 and CDR2: SNHLY, FYNNEI. CDR3 sequence: CASAGLARETQYF. CDR3 sequence (DNA): TGTGCCAGCGCGGGACTAGCTCGAGAGACCCAGTACTTC.

This clone was detected once. The genes are TRBV5-4 and TRBJ2-2, with TRBD2 matching 9 bases. CDR3 length: 18 residues. Germline V CDR1 and CDR2: SGHNT, YYREEE (reference sequence). Trimming removed 0 bases from V and 3 bases from J; junction bases left unmatched: 9. In nucleotides, the CDR3 is TGTGCCAGCAGCTTGGAGAGGGGAGCGGGGGGCGACACCGGGGAGCTGTTTTTT. Its protein product is CASSLERGAGGDTGELFF.